This T cell receptor (beta chain) was obtained from a study of siplizumab effects on memory and regulatory T cells. On this clone itself: No antigen is known for it.

The method was immunoSEQ multiplex PCR; TCRdb's version includes in-frame clones alone and lacks a portion of them. Found here are some 100,000 clones, 92% of them singletons; the top ten hold around 0.77%. Study conclusions and caveats: It seemed that naive T cells were more diverse than memory cells and were major contributors to the alloresponse. Unstimulated subset assignment was obtained for only a minor fraction of alloreactive clones.

Germline V gene lookup returns CDR1 SGHNT and CDR2 YYREEE (reference sequence). J was trimmed by 4 bases and V by 4 bases; bases with no gene match: 5. The CDR3 consists of 13 residues. The chain couples TRBV5-4 to TRBJ2-7; 7 positions match TRBD1. The sequenced sample consisted of Tregs sorted from blood. The clonotype was recovered from a human donor in good health. CDR3 nucleotides: TGTGCCAGCAGCAAAGACAGGGTGTACGAGCAGTACTTC. Translated: CASSKDRVYEQYF.